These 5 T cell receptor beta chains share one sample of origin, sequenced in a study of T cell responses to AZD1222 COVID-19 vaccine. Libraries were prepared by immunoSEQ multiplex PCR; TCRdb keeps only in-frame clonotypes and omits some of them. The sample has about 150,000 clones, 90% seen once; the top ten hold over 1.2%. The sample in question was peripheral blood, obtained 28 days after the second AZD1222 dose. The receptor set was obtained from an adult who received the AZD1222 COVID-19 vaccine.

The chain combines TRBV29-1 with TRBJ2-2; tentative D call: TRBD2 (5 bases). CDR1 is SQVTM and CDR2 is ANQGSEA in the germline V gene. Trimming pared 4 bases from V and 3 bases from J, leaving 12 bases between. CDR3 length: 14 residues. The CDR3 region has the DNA TGCAGCGTTGCCCGGCTAGCTGACACCGGGGAGCTGTTTTTT. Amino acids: CSVARLADTGELFF.

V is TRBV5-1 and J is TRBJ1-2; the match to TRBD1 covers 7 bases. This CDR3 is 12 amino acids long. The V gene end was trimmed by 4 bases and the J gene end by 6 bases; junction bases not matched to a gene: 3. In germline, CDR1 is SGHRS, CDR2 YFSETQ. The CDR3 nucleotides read TGCGCCAGCAGCACGGGACAGAATGGCTACACCTTC. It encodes CASSTGQNGYTF.

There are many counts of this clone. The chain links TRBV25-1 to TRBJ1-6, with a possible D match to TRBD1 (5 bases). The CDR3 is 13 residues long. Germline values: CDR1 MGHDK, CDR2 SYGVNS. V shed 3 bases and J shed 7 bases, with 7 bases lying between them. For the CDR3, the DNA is TGTGCCAGCAGTGAGGGGACCAATTCACCCCTCCACTTT. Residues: CASSEGTNSPLHF.

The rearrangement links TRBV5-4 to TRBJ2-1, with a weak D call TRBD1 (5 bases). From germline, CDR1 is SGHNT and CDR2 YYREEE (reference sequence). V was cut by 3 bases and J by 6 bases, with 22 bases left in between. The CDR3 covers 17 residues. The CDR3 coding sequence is TGTGCCAGCAGCTCCACGAAGCAGGGTGGGCGAATCAATGAGCAGTTCTTC. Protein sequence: CASSSTKQGGRINEQFF.

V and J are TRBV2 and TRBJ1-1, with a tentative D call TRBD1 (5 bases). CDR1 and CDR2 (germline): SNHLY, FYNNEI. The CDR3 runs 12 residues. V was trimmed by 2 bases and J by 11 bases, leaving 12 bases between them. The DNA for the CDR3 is TGTGCCAGCAGTGAATGGCCCAGGGTTGCTTTCTTT. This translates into CASSEWPRVAFF.